The rows below give T cell receptor beta chains drawn from one sample of a study of blood T cell repertoires in COVID-19. This table comes from immunoSEQ multiplex PCR, and its TCRdb copy is limited to in-frame clones, with some not included. This table holds 90,000 to 130,000 clones, 82% found once. Specimen: peripheral blood. These receptors originate from a woman aged 55-69 years with acute or convalescent COVID-19. Both conserved end residues are trimmed from each CDR3. Each record gives: J gene, V gene, CDR3 length, clone size, CDR3 protein. The size field is filled for only some rows; it gives once, few, many or a size class.

TRBJ2-7,TRBV5-4,13,.,ASSPGQGVTYEQY
TRBJ1-3,TRBV19,12,few,ASSMVGAGNTIY
TRBJ1-2,TRBV29-1,10,.,SVEGGRYGYT
TRBJ2-7,TRBV27,13,few,ASTRSTSGPYEQY
TRBJ2-7,TRBV7-2,11,.,ASSSSGTYEQY
TRBJ2-1,TRBV5-1,11,.,ASSLSRGNEQF
TRBJ1-6,TRBV18,14,.,ASYASRDREGSPLH
TRBJ1-5,TRBV19,13,.,ASQPTGQGHQPQH
TRBJ1-5,TRBV6-5,11,.,ASRDTFNQPQH
TRBJ1-1,TRBV2,10,.,ASSVLDTEAF
TRBJ2-3,TRBV5-5,11,.,ASSKGLADTQY
TRBJ2-2,TRBV11-2,12,.,ASSRPRGAGELF
TRBJ2-2,TRBV7-2,11,.,ASSFRATGELF
TRBJ2-3,TRBV2,9,.,ASKERYTQY
TRBJ1-1,TRBV18,13,.,ASSLDSALNTEAF
TRBJ1-4,TRBV13,12,.,ASSLQGGGEKLF
TRBJ2-6,TRBV19,14,.,ASSLTDYSGANVLT
TRBJ2-7,TRBV27,13,.,ASSYAKGSSYEQY
TRBJ1-1,TRBV7-6,14,few,ASSLYNPQGWTEAF
TRBJ2-6,TRBV30,11,few,AWRSSGANVLT
TRBJ1-3,TRBV7-9,14,few,ASSQGAGYSGNTIY
TRBJ2-1,TRBV27,13,.,ASSPRRGGYNEQF
TRBJ2-7,TRBV6-6,10,.,ASSYPGGEQY
TRBJ1-2,TRBV6-5,10,few,ASWLGRGGYT
TRBJ2-7,TRBV7-2,12,.,ASSLVQAYYEQY
TRBJ1-1,TRBV19,14,.,ASSIGQGVFGTEAF
TRBJ2-4,TRBV12-3/TRBV12-4,9,.,ASSRQSIQY
TRBJ2-3,TRBV12-5,12,.,ASGPGQGWDTQY
TRBJ2-2,TRBV4-2,16,.,ASSQARGGREYTGELF
TRBJ1-4,TRBV28,13,.,ASSLIGQGDEKLF
TRBJ2-3,TRBV7-2,14,.,ASSLLADPSTDTQY
TRBJ1-5,TRBV21-1,11,once,AREDRVNQPQH
TRBJ1-5,TRBV28,13,.,ASSLPQGNNQPQH
TRBJ2-1,TRBV6-5,10,.,ASSEQGDEQF
TRBJ1-3,TRBV9,13,once,ASSVEGVSGNTIY
TRBJ2-2,TRBV7-2,12,.,ASSLDRGTGELF
TRBJ1-5,TRBV4-2,13,few,ASSQEGGGFGPQH
TRBJ1-5,TRBV7-2,12,.,ASIHPTGYQPQH
TRBJ2-7,TRBV7-7,15,once,ASSLGQGDLILYEQY
TRBJ2-7,TRBV6-5,13,.,ASSYRRGATYEQY
TRBJ1-1,TRBV7-9,12,.,ASSSTGPRTEAF
TRBJ2-5,TRBV12-3/TRBV12-4,11,.,ASSGQALGTQY
TRBJ1-1,TRBV18,11,.,ASSPPELGRAF
TRBJ1-4,TRBV7-9,12,.,ASSSYQGVEKLF
TRBJ1-2,TRBV6-4,6,.,AILRGT
TRBJ1-4,TRBV27,12,once,ASSSTAFNEKLF
TRBJ1-2,TRBV15,11,.,ATSSPTGNGYT
TRBJ1-2,TRBV21-1,13,few,ASSSDRARNYGYT
TRBJ1-6,TRBV30,12,.,AWSVTPRGSPLH
TRBJ1-1,TRBV12-5,11,once,ASGLRRDTEAF
TRBJ1-2,TRBV2,12,.,ASSKGQGNYGYT
TRBJ1-2,TRBV18,11,.,ASSQGQGGGYT